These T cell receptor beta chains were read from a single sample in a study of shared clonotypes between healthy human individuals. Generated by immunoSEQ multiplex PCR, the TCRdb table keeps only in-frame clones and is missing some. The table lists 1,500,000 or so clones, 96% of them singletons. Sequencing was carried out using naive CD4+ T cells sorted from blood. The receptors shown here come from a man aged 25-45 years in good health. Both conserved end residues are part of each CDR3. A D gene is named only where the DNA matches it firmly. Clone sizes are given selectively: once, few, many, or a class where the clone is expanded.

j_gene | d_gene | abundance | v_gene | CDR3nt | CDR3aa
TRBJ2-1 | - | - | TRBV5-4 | TGTGCCAGCAGCTCTACCCCGCTTGACAATGAGCAGTTCTTC | CASSSTPLDNEQFF
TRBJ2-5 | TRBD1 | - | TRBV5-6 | TGTGCCAGCAGCTTGGGGATTTACAGGGGGCTAGAGACCCAGTACTTC | CASSLGIYRGLETQYF
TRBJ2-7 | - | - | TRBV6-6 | TGTGCCAGCAGTCCGCGAATAGGCACTTCCTACGAGCAGTACTTC | CASSPRIGTSYEQYF
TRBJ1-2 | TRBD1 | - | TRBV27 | TGTGCCAGCAGTTTATTGGCAGGGGGCGTATTAAACTATGGCTACACCTTC | CASSLLAGGVLNYGYTF
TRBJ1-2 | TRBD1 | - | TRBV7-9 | TGTGCCAGCAGCAAGGGACAGCCTTCGGTTTCTTATGGCTACACCTTC | CASSKGQPSVSYGYTF
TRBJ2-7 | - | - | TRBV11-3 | TGTGCCAGCAGCAAGGGGGAATCCTACGAGCAGTACTTC | CASSKGESYEQYF
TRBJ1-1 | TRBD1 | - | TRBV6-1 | TGTGCCAGCAGTGAACAGGGGGCTGGCACTGAAGCTTTCTTT | CASSEQGAGTEAFF
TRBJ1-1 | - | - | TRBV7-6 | TGTGCCAGCAGCTTATGGGAGGGAGACACTGAAGCTTTCTTT | CASSLWEGDTEAFF
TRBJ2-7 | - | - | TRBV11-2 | TGTGCCAGCAGCCGGCCTGAGGGCTCTACGAAGCAGTACTTC | CASSRPEGSTKQYF
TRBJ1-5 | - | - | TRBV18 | TGTGCCAGCTCACGGGGACTGGGTGAGGGTCAGCCCCAGCATTTT | CASSRGLGEGQPQHF
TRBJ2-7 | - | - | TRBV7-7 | TGTGCCAGCAACCCCGATCCCCCGTTCCGCTACGAGCAGTACTTC | CASNPDPPFRYEQYF
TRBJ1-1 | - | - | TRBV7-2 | TGTGCCAGCAGCCCCAATCGTCTTTCCACTGAAGCTTTCTTT | CASSPNRLSTEAFF
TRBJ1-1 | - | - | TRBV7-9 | TGTGCCAGCAGAGAAGATCGGGGAAAAGCTTTCTTT | CASREDRGKAFF
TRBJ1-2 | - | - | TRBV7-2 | TGTGCCAGCAGCTTGGACCTTTATGGCTACACCTTC | CASSLDLYGYTF
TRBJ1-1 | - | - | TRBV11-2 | TGTGCCAGCAGCTTAGATCTCGGGGGGCAAACTGAAGCTTTCTTT | CASSLDLGGQTEAFF
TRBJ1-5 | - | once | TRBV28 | TGTGCCAGCAGTCCGCAGGACAGAAACAATCAGCCCCAGCATTTT | CASSPQDRNNQPQHF
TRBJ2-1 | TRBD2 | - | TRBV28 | TGTGCCAGCAGTTTCACTAGCGGGGGCTCCCATGAGCAGTTCTTC | CASSFTSGGSHEQFF
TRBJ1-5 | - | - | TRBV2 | TGTGCCAGCAGTAACGACGGAAGTAATCAGCCCCAGCATTTT | CASSNDGSNQPQHF
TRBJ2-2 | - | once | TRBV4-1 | TGCGCCAGCAGCCGTGCGGAGGCGAACACCGGGGAGCTGTTTTTT | CASSRAEANTGELFF
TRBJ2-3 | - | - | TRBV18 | TGTGCCAGCTCAAGGGGGAGATTGGGCACAGATACGCAGTATTTT | CASSRGRLGTDTQYF
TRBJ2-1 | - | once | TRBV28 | TGTGCCAGCACTTTGGGGCTAGCGTCCGTCTACAATGAGCAGTTCTTC | CASTLGLASVYNEQFF
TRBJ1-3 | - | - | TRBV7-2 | TGTGCCAGCAGCTTAGTAGGGCCACCCTCTGGAAACACCATATATTTT | CASSLVGPPSGNTIYF
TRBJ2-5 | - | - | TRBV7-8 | TGTGCCAGCAGCTCCGGAGGAAGTGCCGGGGAGACCCAGTACTTC | CASSSGGSAGETQYF
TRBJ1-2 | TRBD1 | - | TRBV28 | TGTGCCTATAGGGAACAGGGGCAGTTTTATGGCTACACCTTC | CAYREQGQFYGYTF
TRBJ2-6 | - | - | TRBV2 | TGTGCCAGCAGTGTCGGGACTGTAGGGGCCAACGTCCTGACTTTC | CASSVGTVGANVLTF
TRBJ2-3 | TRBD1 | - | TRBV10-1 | TGCGCCAGCAGTGTGGACAGGGCGACTAGCACAGATACGCAGTATTTT | CASSVDRATSTDTQYF
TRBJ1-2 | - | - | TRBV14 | TGTGCCAGCAGCCAAGATCTACGGGGGGTGAATGGCTACACCTTC | CASSQDLRGVNGYTF
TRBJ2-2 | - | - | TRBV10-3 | TGTGCCATCAACGGGGCGCTCACCGGGGAGCTGTTTTTT | CAINGALTGELFF
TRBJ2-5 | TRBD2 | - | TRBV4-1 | TGCGCCAGCAGCCAAGATCGAACTAGCGATTTCGAGACCCAGTACTTC | CASSQDRTSDFETQYF